This record concerns one T cell receptor beta chain sequence. This clone's antigen is unknown. Qualities for individual bases were not recorded, and no much larger clone is one base off. The entry originates in a study of blood T cell repertoires in COVID-19 (dated by TCRdb to 2018 to 2020). As for the study more broadly: Samples from collaborators originated in the United States, Italy and Spain and spanned both the acute and convalescent phases of COVID-19. The material from the prospective study consisted of cDNA or gDNA derived from T cells, B-cell-depleted T cells, or PBMCs. The dataset comprised deeply sampled blood TCRbeta repertoires from subjects exposed to, actively infected with, or recovered from COVID-19. The repertoires were made available in a free public database intended to serve as a resource for research on the immune response to SARS-CoV-2. The samples were drawn from the first 160 participants of the ongoing ImmuneRACE study and from roughly 1,300 subjects provided by 6 global collaborators. A de-identified subject ID, COVID-19 status, age in years and sex were almost always included in the sample metadata. Where available, HLA class I and class II types were obtained from metadata supplied by the sample provider rather than from assay-based typing.

Results and caveats for the whole study, not just this receptor: The quantity of clinical and demographic metadata differed by source and by participant and was supplied without curation.

The CDR3 contains 11 residues, cysteine and phenylalanine counted. Solely the CDR3 DNA is kept, with 33 bases framed from the first base. V and J are truncated by 8 bases and 7 bases respectively, leaving an intervening sequence of 11 bases. CDR1 SNHLY and CDR2 FYNNEI were looked up in the germline V gene. The collaborating institutions used their own protocols to collect whole blood in K2EDTA tubes. For TCRbeta analysis, collaborator samples were shipped as frozen whole blood, as isolated PBMCs, or as DNA extracted from either sample type. The immunoSEQ Assay, a bias-controlled multiplex PCR, was used to amplify TCRbeta CDR3 regions from genomic DNA. For the original study's pipeline: Within the assay, amplification of reference gene primers was used to estimate how many nucleated cells each sample contained. Sequence reads were collapsed and filtered to measure the absolute abundance of every unique TCRbeta CDR3 rearrangement. For each sample, productive Simpson clonality was calculated by taking the square root of Simpson's diversity index across productive rearrangements. As stored in TCRdb, this immuneACCESS dataset retains in-frame rearrangements with V and J assigned. A fraction of the clones does not appear; measured against another copy, unresolved V genes explain less than half of the discrepancy, and the remainder lacks a known reason. The DNA gave D and trimming, while V, J and clone size come from that table. The sample table shows some 150,000 clones, and nearly 85% are seen once. Of the sample, roughly 45% is held by the ten largest clones.

The chain was built from TRBV2 and TRBJ1-2; the D gene is possibly TRBD1, with 5 bases matching. The TCR comes from a human donor in a cohort sampled during active COVID-19. Sequenced: peripheral blood. The CDR3 region has the sequence CASSPGGGYTF. Read as DNA, the sequence is TGTGCCAGCTCCCCCGGGGGTGGCTACACCTTC.